The source of this TCR beta chain is a study of T cell repertoires in cytomegalovirus infection (dated by TCRdb to about 2019). In the study overall: The HLA type of each donor mattered for the analysis, because public TCR beta signatures pointed to carriage of CMV infection along with the matching HLA type. What the work shows at the level of the full study, not this receptor alone: In both this cohort and an independent cohort of some 380 donors, the cumulative frequency of public TCR beta family members distinguished carriers of CMV infection plus the relevant HLA type. The ex vivo response was dominated by HLA-C-restricted CMV-specific TCR beta clonotypes, which also provided the single most frequent clonotype in two of eight donors.

The data were produced on an Illumina HiSeq 1500. TCRdb took the public reads, trimmed them with fastp at Q25, ran MiXCR for clone calling and kept in-frame beta chains. Identical CDR3 protein sequences are pooled into one entry, listed with their most common genes and DNA. In all, the sample holds approximately 130,000 distinct CDR3 sequences, and approximately 9.2% of those were seen once. Of the sample, over 9% falls within the top ten clones. The sample holds many counts of this clonotype. What this receptor recognizes is not known. No much larger clonotype is one base removed from it; base qualities were not supplied. The CDR3 numbers 17 residues from cysteine through phenylalanine. The CDR3 DNA has 51 bases and is translated from base 1. V is pared back by 5 bases and J by 3 bases, with 23 bases lying between the germline termini. From a lookup of the germline V gene, CDR1 and CDR2 are SGHVS and FQNEAQ.

The clonotype was recovered from a human donor in good health (CMV status not recorded). Some clones in this sample may be carry-over from other donors' samples. The sample taken for sequencing was PBMCs. The rearrangement combines TRBV7-8 with TRBJ2-7, with a weak D call of TRBD1 (6 bases match). The DNA sequence follows: TGTGCCAGCAGCGGACGGGCAGGGGACATACGGAACTACGAGCAGTACTTC. Translated, it reads CASSGRAGDIRNYEQYF.